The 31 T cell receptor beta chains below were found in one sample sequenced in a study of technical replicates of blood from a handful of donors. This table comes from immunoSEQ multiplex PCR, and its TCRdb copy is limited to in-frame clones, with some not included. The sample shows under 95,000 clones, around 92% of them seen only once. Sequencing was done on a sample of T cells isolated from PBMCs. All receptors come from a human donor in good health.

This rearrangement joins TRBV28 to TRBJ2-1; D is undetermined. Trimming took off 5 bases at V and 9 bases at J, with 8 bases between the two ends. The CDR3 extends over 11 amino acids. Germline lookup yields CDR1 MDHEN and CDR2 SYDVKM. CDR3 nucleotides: TGTGCCAGCAGTCTCCGTAGTGAGCAGTTCTTC. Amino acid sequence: CASSLRSEQFF.

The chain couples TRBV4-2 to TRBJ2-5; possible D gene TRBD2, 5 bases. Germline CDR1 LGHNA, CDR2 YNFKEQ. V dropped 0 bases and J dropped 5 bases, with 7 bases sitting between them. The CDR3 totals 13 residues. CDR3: CASSQDEGETQYF. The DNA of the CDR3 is TGTGCCAGCAGCCAAGATGAGGGTGAGACCCAGTACTTC.

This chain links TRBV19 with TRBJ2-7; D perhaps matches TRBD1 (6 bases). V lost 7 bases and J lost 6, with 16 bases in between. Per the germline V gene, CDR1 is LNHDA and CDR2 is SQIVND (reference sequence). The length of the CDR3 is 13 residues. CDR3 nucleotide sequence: TGTGCCAGTACGCCGCTCATAGGGGGCGAGCAGTACTTC. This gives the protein CASTPLIGGEQYF.

CDR3 in DNA: TGTGCCAGCAGCTTAATTGGGGGCTCTACCGGGGAGCTGTTTTTT. It is translated as CASSLIGGSTGELFF. The chain is built from TRBV11-2 and TRBJ2-2, with D perhaps matching TRBD1 (6 bases). This CDR3 is 15 amino acids long. Trimming pared 2 bases from V and 5 bases from J, leaving 12 bases between. Germline V gives CDR1 SGHAT, CDR2 FQNNGV.

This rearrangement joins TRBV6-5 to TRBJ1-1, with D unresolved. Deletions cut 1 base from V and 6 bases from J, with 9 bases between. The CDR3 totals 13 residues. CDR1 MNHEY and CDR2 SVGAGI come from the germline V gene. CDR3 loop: CASSYFMAAEAFF. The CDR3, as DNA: TGTGCCAGCAGTTACTTCATGGCTGCTGAAGCTTTCTTT.

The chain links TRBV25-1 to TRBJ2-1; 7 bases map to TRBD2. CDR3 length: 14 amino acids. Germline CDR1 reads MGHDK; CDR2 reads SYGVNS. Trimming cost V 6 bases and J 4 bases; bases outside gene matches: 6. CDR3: CASRARAGYNEQFF. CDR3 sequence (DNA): TGTGCCAGCAGAGCGAGAGCGGGGTACAATGAGCAGTTCTTC.

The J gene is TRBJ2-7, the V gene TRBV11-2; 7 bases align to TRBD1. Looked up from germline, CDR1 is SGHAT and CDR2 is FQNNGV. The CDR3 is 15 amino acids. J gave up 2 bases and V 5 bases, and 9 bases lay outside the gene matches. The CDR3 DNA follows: TGTGCCAGCAGCCCGACCTCCGGGACAGCCTACGAGCAGTACTTC. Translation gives CASSPTSGTAYEQYF.

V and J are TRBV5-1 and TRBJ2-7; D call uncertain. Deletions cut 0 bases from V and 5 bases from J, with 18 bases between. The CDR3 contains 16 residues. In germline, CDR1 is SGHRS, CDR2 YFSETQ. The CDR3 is CASSLALSSPYNEQYF. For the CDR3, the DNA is TGCGCCAGCAGCTTGGCCCTATCTTCCCCCTATAACGAGCAGTACTTC.

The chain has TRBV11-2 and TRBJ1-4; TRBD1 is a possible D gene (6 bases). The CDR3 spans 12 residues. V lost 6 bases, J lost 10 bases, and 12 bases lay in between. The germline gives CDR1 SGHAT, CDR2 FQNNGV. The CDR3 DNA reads TGTGCCAGCAGAAACAGGGAAGGAAAACTGTTTTTT. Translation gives CASRNREGKLFF.

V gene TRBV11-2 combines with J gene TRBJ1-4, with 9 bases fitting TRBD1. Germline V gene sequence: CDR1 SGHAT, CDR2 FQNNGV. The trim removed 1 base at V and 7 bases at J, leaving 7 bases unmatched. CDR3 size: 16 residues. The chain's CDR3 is CASSLALMTGGEKLFF. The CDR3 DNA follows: TGTGCCAGCAGCTTAGCCTTAATGACAGGGGGTGAAAAACTGTTTTTT. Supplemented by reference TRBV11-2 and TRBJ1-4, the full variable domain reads EAGVAQSPRYKIIEKRQSVAFWCNPISGHATLYWYQQILGQGPKLLIQFQNNGVVDDSQLPKDRFSAERLKGVDSTLKIQPAKLEDSAVYLCASSLALMTGGEKLFFGSGTQLSVL.

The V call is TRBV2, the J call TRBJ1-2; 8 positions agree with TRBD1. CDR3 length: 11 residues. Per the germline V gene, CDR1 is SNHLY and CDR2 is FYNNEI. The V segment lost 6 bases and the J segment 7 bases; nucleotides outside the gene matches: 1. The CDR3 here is CASRDRVGYTF. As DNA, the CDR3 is TGTGCCAGCAGGGACAGGGTTGGCTACACCTTC.

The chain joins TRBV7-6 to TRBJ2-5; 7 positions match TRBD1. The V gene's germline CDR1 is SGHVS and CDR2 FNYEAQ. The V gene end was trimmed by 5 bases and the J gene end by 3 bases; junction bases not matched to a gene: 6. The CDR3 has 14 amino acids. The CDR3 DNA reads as TGTGCCAGCAGCCAAGTGACAGGGAAAGAGACCCAGTACTTC. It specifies CASSQVTGKETQYF.

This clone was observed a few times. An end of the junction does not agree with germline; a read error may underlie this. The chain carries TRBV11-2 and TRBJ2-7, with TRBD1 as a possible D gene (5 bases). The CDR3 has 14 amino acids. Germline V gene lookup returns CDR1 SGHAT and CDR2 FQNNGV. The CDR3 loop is CASSLAPDSYEQYF. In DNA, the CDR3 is TGTGCCAGCAGTTTAGCCCCAGACAGTTACGAGCAGTACTTC.

CDR3 bases: TGCGCCAGCAGCTTGGACCCCGCGGGGGTGCAAGAGACCCAGTACTTC. As protein: CASSLDPAGVQETQYF. This chain uses TRBV5-1 with TRBJ2-5; 7 positions match TRBD2. The CDR3 is made up of 16 amino acids. Trimming took 0 bases from V and 2 from J; bases not matched to a gene: 7. Germline V lookup: CDR1 SGHRS, CDR2 YFSETQ.

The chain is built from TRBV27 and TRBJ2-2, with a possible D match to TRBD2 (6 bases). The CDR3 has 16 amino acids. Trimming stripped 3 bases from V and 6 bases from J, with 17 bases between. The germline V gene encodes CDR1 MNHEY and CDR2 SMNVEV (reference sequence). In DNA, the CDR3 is TGTGCCAGCAGTTTTTGGTCGGGGGACCTAGCCGGGGAGCTGTTTTTT. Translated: CASSFWSGDLAGELFF.

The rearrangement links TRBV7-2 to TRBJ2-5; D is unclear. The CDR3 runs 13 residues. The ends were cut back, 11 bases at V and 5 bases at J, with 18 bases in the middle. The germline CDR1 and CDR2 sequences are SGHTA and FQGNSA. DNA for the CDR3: TGTGCCTCCGTACAACCGCCGTCGGAGACCCAGTACTTC. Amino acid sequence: CASVQPPSETQYF.

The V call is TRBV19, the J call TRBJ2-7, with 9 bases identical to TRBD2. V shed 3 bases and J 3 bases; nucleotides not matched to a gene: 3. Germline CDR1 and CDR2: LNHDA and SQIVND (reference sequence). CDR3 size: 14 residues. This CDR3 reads CASSIGTSNYEQYF. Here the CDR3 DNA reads TGTGCCAGTAGTATTGGGACTAGCAACTACGAGCAGTACTTC.

CDR3 DNA sequence: TGTGCCAGCAGCATGGGACAGGCCCACTTCTATGGCTACACCTTC. Its protein product is CASSMGQAHFYGYTF. The chain is built from TRBV9 and TRBJ1-2, with TRBD1 matching over 8 bases. The CDR3 has 15 amino acids. V was clipped by 4 bases and J by 4 bases; unmatched bases: 9. CDR1 is SGDLS, CDR2 YYNGEE, per germline.

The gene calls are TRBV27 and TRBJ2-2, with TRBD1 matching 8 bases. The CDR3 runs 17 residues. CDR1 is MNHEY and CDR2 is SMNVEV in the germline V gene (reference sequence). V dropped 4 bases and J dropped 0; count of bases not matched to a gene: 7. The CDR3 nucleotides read TGTGCCAGCAGTTACAGGACAGGGTCCGCGAACACCGGGGAGCTGTTTTTT. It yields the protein CASSYRTGSANTGELFF.

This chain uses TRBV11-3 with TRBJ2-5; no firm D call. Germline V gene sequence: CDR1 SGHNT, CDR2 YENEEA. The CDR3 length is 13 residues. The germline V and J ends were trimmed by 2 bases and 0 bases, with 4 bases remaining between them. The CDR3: CASSLLYQETQYF. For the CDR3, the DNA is TGTGCCAGCAGCTTACTTTACCAAGAGACCCAGTACTTC.

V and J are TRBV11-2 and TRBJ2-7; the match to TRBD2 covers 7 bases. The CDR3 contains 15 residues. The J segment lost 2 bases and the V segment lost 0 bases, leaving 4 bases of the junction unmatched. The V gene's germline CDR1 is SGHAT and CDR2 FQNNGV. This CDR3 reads CASSLDSGSPYEQYF. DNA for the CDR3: TGTGCCAGCAGCTTAGATAGCGGGTCTCCCTACGAGCAGTACTTC.

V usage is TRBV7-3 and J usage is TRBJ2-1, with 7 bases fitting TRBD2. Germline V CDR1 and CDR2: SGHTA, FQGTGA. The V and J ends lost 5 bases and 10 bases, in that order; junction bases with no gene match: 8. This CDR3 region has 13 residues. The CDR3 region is CASSMQETSEQFF. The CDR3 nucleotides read TGTGCCAGCAGCATGCAAGAGACTAGCGAGCAGTTCTTC.

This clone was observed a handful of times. The CDR3 sequence: CAISRGDQPQHF. For the CDR3, the DNA is TGTGCCATCAGCCGGGGGGATCAGCCCCAGCATTTT. The chain uses TRBV10-3 and TRBJ1-5; a weak D match, TRBD1 (5 bases). The CDR3 is 12 amino acids. V was clipped by 6 bases and J by 5 bases, with 8 bases between them. Germline V gives CDR1 ENHRY, CDR2 SYGVKD.

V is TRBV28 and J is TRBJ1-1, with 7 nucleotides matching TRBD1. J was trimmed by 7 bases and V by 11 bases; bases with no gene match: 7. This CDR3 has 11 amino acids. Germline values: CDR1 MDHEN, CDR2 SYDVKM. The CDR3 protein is CAASRGIEAFF. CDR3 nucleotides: TGTGCCGCCAGCAGGGGGATTGAAGCTTTCTTT.

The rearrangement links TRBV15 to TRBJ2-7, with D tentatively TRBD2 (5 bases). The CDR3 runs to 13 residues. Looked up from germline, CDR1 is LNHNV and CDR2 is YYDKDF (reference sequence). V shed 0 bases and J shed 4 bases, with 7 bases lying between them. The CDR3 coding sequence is TGTGCCACCAGCAGAGATTCGGGGTACGAGCAGTACTTC. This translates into CATSRDSGYEQYF.

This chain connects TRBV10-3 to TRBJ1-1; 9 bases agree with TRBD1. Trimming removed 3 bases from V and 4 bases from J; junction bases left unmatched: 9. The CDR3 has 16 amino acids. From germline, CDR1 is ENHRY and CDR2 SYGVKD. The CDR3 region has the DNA TGTGCCATCAGTGAAAGACAGGGGGGCGCGAGCACTGAAGCTTTCTTT. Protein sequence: CAISERQGGASTEAFF.

DNA for the CDR3: TGTGCCAGCTCACTTACTAGCGGTCGGGGCTCCTACAATGAGCAGTTCTTC. Translated, it gives CASSLTSGRGSYNEQFF. The chain couples TRBV18 to TRBJ2-1; 8 bases are shared with TRBD2. The trim removed 4 bases at V and 0 bases at J, leaving 8 bases unmatched. The CDR3 consists of 17 residues. CDR1 and CDR2 from the germline V gene are KGHSH and LQKENI.

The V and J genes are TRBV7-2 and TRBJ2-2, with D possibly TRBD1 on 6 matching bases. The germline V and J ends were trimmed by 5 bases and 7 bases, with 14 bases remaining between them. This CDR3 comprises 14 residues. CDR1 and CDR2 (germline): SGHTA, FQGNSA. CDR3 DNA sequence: TGTGCCAGCAGCCCTCAGGGGATAGTCGGGGAGCTGTTTTTT. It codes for CASSPQGIVGELFF.

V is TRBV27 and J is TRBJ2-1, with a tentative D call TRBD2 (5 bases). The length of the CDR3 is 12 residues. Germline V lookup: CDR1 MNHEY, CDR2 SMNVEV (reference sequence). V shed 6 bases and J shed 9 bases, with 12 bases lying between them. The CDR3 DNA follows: TGTGCCAGCAGAACAGAGGGCGTTGAGCAGTTCTTC. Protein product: CASRTEGVEQFF.

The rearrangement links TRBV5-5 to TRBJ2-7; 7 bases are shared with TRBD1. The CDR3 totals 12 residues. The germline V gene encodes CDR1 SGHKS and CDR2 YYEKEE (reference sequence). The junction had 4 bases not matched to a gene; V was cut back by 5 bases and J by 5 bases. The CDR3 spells CASRLTGDEQYF. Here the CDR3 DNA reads TGTGCCAGCAGACTTACAGGGGACGAGCAGTACTTC.

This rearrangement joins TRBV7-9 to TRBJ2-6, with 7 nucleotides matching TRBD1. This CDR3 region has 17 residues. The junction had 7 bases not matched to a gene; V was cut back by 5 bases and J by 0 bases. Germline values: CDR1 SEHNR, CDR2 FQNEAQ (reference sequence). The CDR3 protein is CASSQTGRSSGANVLTF. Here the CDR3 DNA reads TGTGCCAGCAGCCAGACAGGGAGAAGCTCTGGGGCCAACGTCCTGACTTTC.